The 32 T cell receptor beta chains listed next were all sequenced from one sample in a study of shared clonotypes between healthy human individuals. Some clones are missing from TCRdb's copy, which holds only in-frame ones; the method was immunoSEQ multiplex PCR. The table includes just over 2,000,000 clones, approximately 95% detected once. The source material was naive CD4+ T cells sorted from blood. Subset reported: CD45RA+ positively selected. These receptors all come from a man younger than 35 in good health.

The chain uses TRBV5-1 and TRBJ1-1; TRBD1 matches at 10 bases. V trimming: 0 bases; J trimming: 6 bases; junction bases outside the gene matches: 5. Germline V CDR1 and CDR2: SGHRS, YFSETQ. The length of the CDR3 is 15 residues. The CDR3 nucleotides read TGCGCCAGCAGCTTGGACACCGGGACAGGGGCTGAAGCTTTCTTT. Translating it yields CASSLDTGTGAEAFF.

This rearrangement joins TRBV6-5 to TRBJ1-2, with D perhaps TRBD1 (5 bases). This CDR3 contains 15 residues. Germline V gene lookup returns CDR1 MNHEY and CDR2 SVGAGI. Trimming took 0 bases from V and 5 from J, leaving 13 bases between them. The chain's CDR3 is CASSYSAQGTYGYTF. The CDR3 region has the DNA TGTGCCAGCAGTTACTCGGCGCAGGGAACTTATGGCTACACCTTC.

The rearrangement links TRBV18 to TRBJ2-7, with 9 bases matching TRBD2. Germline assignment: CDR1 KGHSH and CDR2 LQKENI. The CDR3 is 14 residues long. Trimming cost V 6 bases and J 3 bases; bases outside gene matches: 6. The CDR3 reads CASSFSGGNYEQYF. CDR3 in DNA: TGTGCCAGCTCCTTCAGCGGGGGGAACTACGAGCAGTACTTC.

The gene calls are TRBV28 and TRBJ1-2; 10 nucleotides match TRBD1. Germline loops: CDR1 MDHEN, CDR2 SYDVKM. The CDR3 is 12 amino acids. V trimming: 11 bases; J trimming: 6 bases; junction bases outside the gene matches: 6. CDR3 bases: TGTGCCGGGACGACAGGGGGCGATGGCTACACCTTC. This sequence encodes CAGTTGGDGYTF.

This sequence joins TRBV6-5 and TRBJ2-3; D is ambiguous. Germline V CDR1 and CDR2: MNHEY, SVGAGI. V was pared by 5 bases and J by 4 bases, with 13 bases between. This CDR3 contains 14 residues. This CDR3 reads CASSVLQHADTQYF. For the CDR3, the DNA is TGTGCCAGCAGTGTCCTGCAGCATGCAGATACGCAGTATTTT.

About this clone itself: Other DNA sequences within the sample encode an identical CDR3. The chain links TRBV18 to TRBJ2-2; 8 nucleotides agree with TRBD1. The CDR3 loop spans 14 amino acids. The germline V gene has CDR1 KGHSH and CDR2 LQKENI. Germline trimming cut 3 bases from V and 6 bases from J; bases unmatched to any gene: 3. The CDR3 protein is CASSPQGAAGELFF. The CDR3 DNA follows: TGTGCCAGCTCACCGCAGGGGGCGGCCGGGGAGCTGTTTTTT.

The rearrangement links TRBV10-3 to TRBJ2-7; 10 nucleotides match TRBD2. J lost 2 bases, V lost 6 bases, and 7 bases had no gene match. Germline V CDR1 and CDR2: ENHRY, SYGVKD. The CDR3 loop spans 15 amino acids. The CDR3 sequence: CAIRGRLAGAYEQYF. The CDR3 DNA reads TGTGCCATCAGGGGACGTCTAGCGGGAGCCTACGAGCAGTACTTC.

The CDR3, as DNA: TGCGCCAGCAGCCAAGCCTTCCGGAGGACTGAAGCTTTCTTT. Protein: CASSQAFRRTEAFF. V gene TRBV4-1 combines with J gene TRBJ1-1; D remains unclear. CDR3 length equals 14 residues. Germline V gene data show CDR1 as MGHRA and CDR2 as YSYEKL. Trimming cost V 1 base and J 5 bases, with 11 bases left between them.

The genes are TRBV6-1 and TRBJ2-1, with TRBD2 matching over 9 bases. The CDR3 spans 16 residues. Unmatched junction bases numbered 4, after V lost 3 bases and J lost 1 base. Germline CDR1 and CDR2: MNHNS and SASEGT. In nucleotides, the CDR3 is TGTGCCAGCAGTGACCTAGCGGGAAGGTCCTACAATGAGCAGTTCTTC. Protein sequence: CASSDLAGRSYNEQFF.

CDR3 protein: CASSKTIVTDTQYF. CDR3 DNA: TGTGCCAGCAGTAAGACTATCGTCACAGATACGCAGTATTTT. This chain links TRBV6-1 with TRBJ2-3; a possible D gene is TRBD2 (5 bases). The CDR3 is 14 residues long. The germline CDR1 and CDR2 sequences are MNHNS and SASEGT. Trimming stripped 5 bases from V and 2 bases from J, with 11 bases between.

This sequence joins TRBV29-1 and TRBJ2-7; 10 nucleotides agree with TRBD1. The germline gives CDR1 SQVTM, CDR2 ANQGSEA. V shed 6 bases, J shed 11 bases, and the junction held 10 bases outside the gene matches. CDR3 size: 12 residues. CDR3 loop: CSVQTGGARKYF. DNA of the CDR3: TGCAGCGTGCAGACAGGGGGCGCCCGAAAGTACTTC.

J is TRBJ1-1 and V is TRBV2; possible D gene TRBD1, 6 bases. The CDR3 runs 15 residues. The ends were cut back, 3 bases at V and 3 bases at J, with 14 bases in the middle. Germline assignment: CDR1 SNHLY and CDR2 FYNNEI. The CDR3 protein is CASSEAGAGYTEAFF. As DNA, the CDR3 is TGTGCCAGCAGTGAGGCAGGGGCGGGGTACACTGAAGCTTTCTTT.

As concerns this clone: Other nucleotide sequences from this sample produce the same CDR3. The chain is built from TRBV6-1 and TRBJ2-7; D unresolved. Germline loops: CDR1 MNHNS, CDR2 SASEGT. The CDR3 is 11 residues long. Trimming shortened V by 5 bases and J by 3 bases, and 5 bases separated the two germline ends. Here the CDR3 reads CASSRGYEQYF. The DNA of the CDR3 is TGTGCCAGCAGTCGTGGCTACGAGCAGTACTTC.

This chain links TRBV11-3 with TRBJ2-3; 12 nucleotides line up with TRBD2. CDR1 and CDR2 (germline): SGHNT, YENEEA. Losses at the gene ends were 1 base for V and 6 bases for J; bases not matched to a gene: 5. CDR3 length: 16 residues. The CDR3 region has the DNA TGTGCCAGCAGCTTAGGGGGACTAGCGGGTCGGGATACGCAGTATTTT. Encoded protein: CASSLGGLAGRDTQYF.

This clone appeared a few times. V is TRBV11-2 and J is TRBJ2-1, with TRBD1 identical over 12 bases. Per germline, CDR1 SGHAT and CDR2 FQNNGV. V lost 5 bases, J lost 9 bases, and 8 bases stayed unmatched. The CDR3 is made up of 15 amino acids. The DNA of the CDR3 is TGTGCCAGCAGCCCAACCGGGACAGGGGGCACTGAGCAGTTCTTC. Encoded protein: CASSPTGTGGTEQFF.

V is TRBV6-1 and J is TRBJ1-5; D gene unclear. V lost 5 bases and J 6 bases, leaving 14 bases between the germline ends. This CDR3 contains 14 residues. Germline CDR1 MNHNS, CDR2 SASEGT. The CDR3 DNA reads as TGTGCCAGCAGTTTCCCAGGACCCGGTCAGCCCCAGCATTTT. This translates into CASSFPGPGQPQHF.

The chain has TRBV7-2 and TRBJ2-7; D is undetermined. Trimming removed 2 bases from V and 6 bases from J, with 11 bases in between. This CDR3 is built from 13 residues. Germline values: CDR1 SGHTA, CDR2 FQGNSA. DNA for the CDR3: TGTGCCAGCAGCTTACGGGTCATAAGCGAGCAGTACTTC. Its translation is CASSLRVISEQYF.

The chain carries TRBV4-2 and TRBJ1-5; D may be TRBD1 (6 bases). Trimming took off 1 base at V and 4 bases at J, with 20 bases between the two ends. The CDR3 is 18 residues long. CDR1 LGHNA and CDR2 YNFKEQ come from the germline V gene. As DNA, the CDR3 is TGTGCCAGCAGCCAAGGGAAAGAGTATGGGACAACAAATCAGCCCCAGCATTTT. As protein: CASSQGKEYGTTNQPQHF.

CDR3 amino acids: CASSPGQGYEQYF. CDR3 in DNA: TGTGCCAGCAGCCCGGGACAGGGCTACGAGCAGTACTTC. The chain recombines TRBV11-3 with TRBJ2-7, with 9 positions matching TRBD1. Losses at the gene ends were 5 bases for V and 3 bases for J; bases not matched to a gene: 2. Germline V gene sequence: CDR1 SGHNT, CDR2 YENEEA. The CDR3 is 13 residues long.

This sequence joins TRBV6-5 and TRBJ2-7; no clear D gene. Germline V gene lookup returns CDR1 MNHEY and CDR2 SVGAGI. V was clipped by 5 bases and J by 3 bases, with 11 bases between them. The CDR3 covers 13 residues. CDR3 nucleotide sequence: TGTGCCAGCAGTAGATTAGGTTTCTACGAGCAGTACTTC. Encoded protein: CASSRLGFYEQYF.

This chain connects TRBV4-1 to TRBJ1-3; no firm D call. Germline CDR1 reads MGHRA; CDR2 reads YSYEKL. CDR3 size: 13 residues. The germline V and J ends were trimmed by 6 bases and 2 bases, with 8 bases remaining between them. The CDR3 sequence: CASRPTPGNTIYF. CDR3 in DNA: TGCGCCAGCAGACCGACGCCTGGAAACACCATATATTTT.

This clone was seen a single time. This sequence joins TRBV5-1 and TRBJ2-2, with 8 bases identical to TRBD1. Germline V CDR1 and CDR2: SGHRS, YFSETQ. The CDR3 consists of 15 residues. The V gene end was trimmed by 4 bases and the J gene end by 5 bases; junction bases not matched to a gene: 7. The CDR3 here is CASSMDRVQTGELFF. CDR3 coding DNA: TGCGCCAGCAGCATGGACAGGGTTCAAACCGGGGAGCTGTTTTTT.

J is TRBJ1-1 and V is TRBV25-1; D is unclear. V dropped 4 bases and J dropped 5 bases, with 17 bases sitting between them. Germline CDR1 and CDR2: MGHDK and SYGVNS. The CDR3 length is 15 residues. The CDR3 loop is CASSATAGGSTEAFF. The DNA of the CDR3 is TGTGCCAGCAGTGCAACCGCCGGAGGGTCGACTGAAGCTTTCTTT. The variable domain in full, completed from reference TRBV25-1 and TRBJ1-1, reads EADIYQTPRYLVIGTGKKITLECSQTMGHDKMYWYQQDPGMELHLIHYSYGVNSTEKGDLSSESTVSRIRTEHFPLTLESARPSHTSQYLCASSATAGGSTEAFFGQGTRLTVV.

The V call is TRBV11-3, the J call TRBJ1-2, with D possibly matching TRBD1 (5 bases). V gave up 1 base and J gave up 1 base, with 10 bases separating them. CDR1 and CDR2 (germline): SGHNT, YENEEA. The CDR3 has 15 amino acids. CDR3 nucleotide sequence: TGTGCCAGCAGCTTAGGCGGGGCCGATAACTATGGCTACACCTTC. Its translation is CASSLGGADNYGYTF.

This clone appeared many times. This chain's CDR3 is CASSLAEGLGTSEQYF. Here the CDR3 DNA reads TGCGCCAGCAGCTTGGCCGAGGGACTAGGAACCTCCGAGCAGTACTTC. The J gene is TRBJ2-7, the V gene TRBV5-1, with 8 bases fitting TRBD2. Per germline, CDR1 SGHRS and CDR2 YFSETQ. V lost 0 bases to trimming and J lost 6 bases; unmatched junction nucleotides: 11. CDR3 length equals 16 residues.

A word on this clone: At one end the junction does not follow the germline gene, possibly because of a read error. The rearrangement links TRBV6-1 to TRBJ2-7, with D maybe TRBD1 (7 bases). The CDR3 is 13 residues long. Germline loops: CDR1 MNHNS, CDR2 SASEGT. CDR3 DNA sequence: TGTGCCGGCAGGAGGGACAGCGCCTACGAGCAGTACTTC. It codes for CAGRRDSAYEQYF.

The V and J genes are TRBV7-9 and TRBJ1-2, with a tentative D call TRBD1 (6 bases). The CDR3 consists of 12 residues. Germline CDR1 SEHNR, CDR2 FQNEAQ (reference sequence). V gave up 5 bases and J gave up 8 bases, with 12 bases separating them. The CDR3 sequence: CASSPGGRGYTF. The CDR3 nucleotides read TGTGCCAGCAGCCCGGGGGGCCGGGGCTACACCTTC.

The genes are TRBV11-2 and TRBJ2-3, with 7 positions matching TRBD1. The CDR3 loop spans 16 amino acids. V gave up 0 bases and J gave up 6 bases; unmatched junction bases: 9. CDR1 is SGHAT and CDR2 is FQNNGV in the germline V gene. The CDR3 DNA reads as TGTGCCAGCAGCTTAGAGGACAGGTTTAGGGGGGATACGCAGTATTTT. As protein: CASSLEDRFRGDTQYF.

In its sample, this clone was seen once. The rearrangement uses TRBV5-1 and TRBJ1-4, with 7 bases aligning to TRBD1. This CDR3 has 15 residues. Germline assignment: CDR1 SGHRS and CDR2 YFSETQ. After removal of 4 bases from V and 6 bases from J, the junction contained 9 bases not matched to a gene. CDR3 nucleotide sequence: TGCGCCAGCAGCCGGACACCGCAGGGGGATGAAAAACTGTTTTTT. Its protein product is CASSRTPQGDEKLFF.

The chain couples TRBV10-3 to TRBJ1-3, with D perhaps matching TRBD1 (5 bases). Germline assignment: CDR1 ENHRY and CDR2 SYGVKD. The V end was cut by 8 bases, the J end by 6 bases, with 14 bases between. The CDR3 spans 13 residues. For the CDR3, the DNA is TGTGCCATCGGGGTGACAGTGAAAAACACCATATATTTT. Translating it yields CAIGVTVKNTIYF.

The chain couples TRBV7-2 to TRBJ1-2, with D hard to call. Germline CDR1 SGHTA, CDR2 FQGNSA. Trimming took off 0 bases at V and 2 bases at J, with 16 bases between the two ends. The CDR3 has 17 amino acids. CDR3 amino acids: CASSLAQNSQANYGYTF. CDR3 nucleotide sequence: TGTGCCAGCAGCTTAGCGCAAAATAGCCAGGCAAACTATGGCTACACCTTC.

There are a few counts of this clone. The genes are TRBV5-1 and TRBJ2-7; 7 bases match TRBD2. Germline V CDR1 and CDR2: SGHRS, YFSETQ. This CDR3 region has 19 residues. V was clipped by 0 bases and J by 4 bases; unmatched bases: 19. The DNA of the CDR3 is TGCGCCAGCAGCTTGGGGGGAACGGCTATCCAAGCGGGGAGTTACGAGCAGTACTTC. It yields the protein CASSLGGTAIQAGSYEQYF.